The clone carrying this T cell receptor beta chain was seen a single time. What it binds is not known. This sample was included in a study of breast tumors, draining lymph nodes, adjacent tissues. One entry per CDR3 protein, called by TCRdb with MiXCR from the multiplex PCR reads. Among about 220,000 distinct CDR3 sequences listed, less than 45% were seen once. Study results and limitations: Tumor repertoires ranked between lymph nodes and nontumor tissue in diversity, with V and J gene preferences.

Breast cancer patients provided tissue from their axillary draining lymph nodes. In germline, CDR1 is SNHLY, CDR2 FYNNEI. V gave up 11 bases and J gave up 11 bases; unmatched junction bases: 18. The length of the CDR3 is 14 residues. Sequenced sample: axillary lymph node tissue. This rearrangement joins TRBV2 to TRBJ2-3; 8 nucleotides agree with TRBD2. The sequence derives from a female donor with breast cancer. Some clones in this sample may be carry-over from other donors' samples. This CDR3 reads CAAGRTSMVDEQYF. The CDR3 DNA sequence: TGTGCCGCGGGTAGGACTAGCATGGTCGATGAGCAGTATTTT.